This passage covers 25 T cell receptor beta chains from one sample sequenced in a study of vaccination effects on CD4 cells after COVID-19 (dated by TCRdb to between 2021 and 2024). To prepare the library, the immunoSEQ multiplex PCR assay was applied. TCRdb took this table from immuneACCESS and kept in-frame rearrangements with V and J called. Such tables lack part of the clones; where checked against another copy, unresolved V genes explain under half of the gap, and the rest is unexplained. The sample table lists roughly 75,000 clones, roughly 72% of them with a count of one. The leading ten clones occupy approximately 4% of the sample. The antigens for these receptors are not known. The ViraFEST assay stimulated PBMC with viral peptide pools and then used TCR sequencing to identify antigen-specific CD4+ T cell clonotypes by expansion. After less than 13 days of culture, CD4+ T cells were isolated with the EasySep CD4+ T cell isolation kit. Healthy vaccine recipients had no prior SARS-CoV-2 infection, confirmed by negative nucleocapsid antibodies before and after vaccination.

Sequences were derived from CD4+ T cells from PBMCs cultured with HCoV-OC43 spike peptides, sampled before COVID-19 vaccination. The label giving this sample's cell subset or site can be read as: HCoV-OC43 spike overlapping peptide pool stimulation. These TCRs come from a human donor who received a COVID-19 vaccine.

The rearrangement uses TRBV7-9 and TRBJ1-1; D is unclear. Germline lookup yields CDR1 SEHNR and CDR2 FQNEAQ (reference sequence). V was shortened by 4 bases and J by 1 base, with 16 bases between the two germline ends. This CDR3 spans 16 amino acids. The CDR3 is CASSWIRTVTNTEAFF. The CDR3 coding sequence is TGTGCCAGCAGCTGGATTCGGACGGTGACGAACACTGAAGCTTTCTTT.

The chain carries TRBV27 and TRBJ2-2, with D maybe TRBD2 (6 bases). The CDR3 covers 15 residues. Germline V lookup: CDR1 MNHEY, CDR2 SMNVEV (reference sequence). Trimming took 3 bases from V and 6 from J, leaving 14 bases between them. DNA for the CDR3: TGTGCCAGCAGTTTCAGGGACTTCTCCCCCGGGGAGCTGTTTTTT. This translates into CASSFRDFSPGELFF.

V and J are TRBV12-3 or TRBV12-4 and TRBJ2-3; D remains unclear. V lost 4 bases, J lost 10 bases, and 9 bases lay in between. This CDR3 spans 11 amino acids. The CDR3 nucleotides read TGTGCCAGCAGTTCGAGGATGTCGCAGTATTTT. It translates to CASSSRMSQYF.

The V call is TRBV11-1, the J call TRBJ2-2, with 8 nucleotides matching TRBD2. The V gene end was trimmed by 1 base and the J gene end by 1 base; junction bases not matched to a gene: 2. CDR1 and CDR2 from the germline V gene are SGHAT and FQDESV (reference sequence). The CDR3 runs to 16 residues. The CDR3 here is CASSLGLAGNTGELFF. The CDR3 DNA sequence: TGTGCCAGCAGCTTAGGCCTAGCGGGGAACACCGGGGAGCTGTTTTTT.

This clone was seen just once. The V call is TRBV18, the J call TRBJ2-5, with 9 bases matching TRBD1. The CDR3 length is 16 residues. With 6 bases clipped from V and 4 bases from J, the junction kept 12 bases outside the gene matches. Germline V lookup: CDR1 KGHSH, CDR2 LQKENI. The DNA for the CDR3 is TGTGCCAGCTCTACCGGGACAGGGCGTCGGGTAGAGACCCAGTACTTC. Protein sequence: CASSTGTGRRVETQYF. The whole variable domain, filled in from reference TRBV18 and TRBJ2-5, reads NAGVMQNPRHLVRRRGQEARLRCSPMKGHSHVYWYRQLPEEGLKFMVYLQKENIIDESGMPKERFSAEFPKEGPSILRIQQVVRGDSAAYFCASSTGTGRRVETQYFGPGTRLLVL.

The chain links TRBV7-9 to TRBJ1-5; no firm D call. The V end was cut by 4 bases, the J end by 4 bases, with 5 bases between. The CDR3 covers 12 residues. Germline V gives CDR1 SEHNR, CDR2 FQNEAQ (reference sequence). The CDR3 sequence is CASSSTNQPQHF. The CDR3 coding sequence is TGTGCCAGCAGCTCAACTAATCAGCCCCAGCATTTT.

J is TRBJ2-7 and V is TRBV11-2; D is unresolved. V gave up 5 bases and J gave up 0 bases, with 14 bases separating them. Germline V gives CDR1 SGHAT, CDR2 FQNNGV. This CDR3 contains 15 residues. CDR3 coding DNA: TGTGCCAGCAGCCCGAATCTTGCTTACTCCTACGAGCAGTACGTC. Amino acids: CASSPNLAYSYEQYV.

The rearrangement joins TRBV6-5 to TRBJ1-1, with TRBD1 matching over 9 bases. The J segment lost 5 bases and the V segment lost 7 bases, leaving 11 bases of the junction unmatched. This CDR3 contains 15 residues. In germline, CDR1 is MNHEY, CDR2 SVGAGI. This CDR3 is CASTLNRGRWTEAFF. The CDR3 DNA reads TGTGCCAGCACCCTTAACAGGGGGCGGTGGACTGAAGCTTTCTTT.

This chain joins TRBV6-6 and TRBJ2-3; unclear D gene. Trimming left V 2 bases short and J 0 bases short, with 6 bases between. CDR1 is MNHNY and CDR2 is SVGAGI in the germline V gene (reference sequence). The CDR3 runs to 14 residues. CDR3 sequence: CASSYPGSTDTQYF. For the CDR3, the DNA is TGTGCCAGCAGTTACCCCGGGAGCACAGATACGCAGTATTTT.

The rearrangement uses TRBV6-5 and TRBJ1-4; tentative D call: TRBD1 (5 bases). Germline CDR1 reads MNHEY; CDR2 reads SVGAGI. The germline V and J ends were trimmed by 5 bases and 0 bases, with 10 bases remaining between them. This CDR3 is 15 amino acids long. CDR3 sequence: CASSPQAATNEKLFF. For the CDR3, the DNA is TGTGCCAGCAGTCCACAGGCTGCAACTAATGAAAAACTGTTTTTT.

The gene calls are TRBV5-5 and TRBJ2-7, with TRBD1 matching 7 bases. Per germline, CDR1 SGHKS and CDR2 YYEKEE (reference sequence). J gave up 2 bases and V 2 bases, and 7 bases lay outside the gene matches. CDR3 size: 15 residues. The DNA for the CDR3 is TGTGCCAGCAGCTTTGGCTCCGACAGGGCCTACGAGCAGTACGTC. It translates to CASSFGSDRAYEQYV.

The chain uses TRBV13 and TRBJ1-2; D ambiguous. CDR1 is PRHDT and CDR2 is FYEKMQ in the germline V gene (reference sequence). V was trimmed by 5 bases and J by 0 bases, leaving 16 bases between them. The CDR3 runs 16 residues. The CDR3 DNA sequence: TGTGCCAGCAGCCCCCCCATACAGACCGCTAACTATGGCTACACCTTC. Its protein is CASSPPIQTANYGYTF. The complete variable domain, with remaining parts taken from reference TRBV13 and TRBJ1-2, reads AAGVIQSPRHLIKEKRETATLKCYPIPRHDTVYWYQQGPGQDPQFLISFYEKMQSDKGSIPDRFSAQQFSDYHSELNMSSLELGDSALYFCASSPPIQTANYGYTFGSGTRLTVV.

The chain recombines TRBV6-5 with TRBJ1-1; TRBD1 is a possible D gene (6 bases). The germline V gene has CDR1 MNHEY and CDR2 SVGAGI. Deletions cut 5 bases from V and 6 bases from J, with 16 bases between. This CDR3 spans 14 amino acids. CDR3 sequence reads: CASSRAGKGAEAFF. CDR3 bases: TGTGCCAGCAGTCGAGCAGGGAAGGGGGCTGAAGCTTTCTTT.

The rearrangement links TRBV6-1 to TRBJ2-5; D remains unclear. With 3 bases removed from V and 0 bases from J, the gap between germline ends came to 8 bases. This CDR3 is built from 14 residues. Germline V CDR1 and CDR2: MNHNS, SASEGT. CDR3 nucleotides: TGTGCCAGCAGTGACCGGGCCTACCAAGAGACCCAGTACTTC. This encodes CASSDRAYQETQYF.

The genes are TRBV7-2 and TRBJ1-2; D is undetermined. The CDR3 is 14 amino acids. Germline values: CDR1 SGHTA, CDR2 FQGNSA. Trimming stripped 5 bases from V and 7 bases from J, with 17 bases between. The DNA for the CDR3 is TGTGCCAGCAGCCCCCAAACGAGACTTACTGGCTACACCTTC. Translation gives CASSPQTRLTGYTF.

As DNA, the CDR3 is TGTGCCAGCAGCTTACGGGAAGGGATGCAAGAGACCCAGTACTTC. Protein product: CASSLREGMQETQYF. The V call is TRBV27, the J call TRBJ2-5; weak D call: TRBD2 (5 bases). Germline-derived CDR1 and CDR2 are MNHEY and SMNVEV (reference sequence). Trimming took 6 bases from V and 2 from J, leaving 16 bases between them. This CDR3 is built from 15 residues.

This chain connects TRBV6-5 to TRBJ2-5; D gene ambiguous. Germline assignment: CDR1 MNHEY and CDR2 SVGAGI. V lost 6 bases, J lost 6 bases, and 14 bases lay in between. CDR3 length: 13 amino acids. The CDR3 reads CASRLSLQKTQYF. The CDR3 nucleotides are TGTGCCAGCAGGCTAAGTTTGCAGAAGACCCAGTACTTC.

This clone was seen a few times. The chain uses TRBV6-2 or TRBV6-3 and TRBJ2-1; 10 bases map to TRBD2. Germline values: CDR1 MNHEY, CDR2 SVGEGT. This CDR3 is 17 amino acids long. J was trimmed by 4 bases and V by 2 bases; bases with no gene match: 8. The CDR3 nucleotides read TGTGCCAGCAGTTACACACCGGGACTAGCGCGTTACAATGAGCAGTTCTTC. It encodes CASSYTPGLARYNEQFF.

The chain is built from TRBV19 and TRBJ1-1; TRBD1 matches 9 bases. Losses at the gene ends were 5 bases for V and 5 bases for J; bases not matched to a gene: 9. The CDR3 is 15 amino acids. The V gene's germline CDR1 is LNHDA and CDR2 SQIVND (reference sequence). The CDR3 sequence is CASSAPRTGETEAFF. The CDR3 DNA reads TGTGCCAGTAGTGCCCCCAGGACAGGGGAGACTGAAGCTTTCTTT.

The rearrangement joins TRBV6-5 to TRBJ2-4, with 8 bases matching TRBD1. Losses at the gene ends were 6 bases for V and 9 bases for J; bases not matched to a gene: 7. CDR3 length equals 13 residues. CDR1 MNHEY and CDR2 SVGAGI come from the germline V gene. CDR3 in amino acids: CASSSGQGGIQYF. Here the CDR3 DNA reads TGTGCCAGCAGCTCAGGACAGGGAGGCATTCAGTACTTC.

The rearrangement uses TRBV29-1 and TRBJ2-2; D is uncertain. V was trimmed by 7 bases and J by 4 bases, leaving 10 bases between them. This CDR3 region has 12 residues. The germline V gene has CDR1 SQVTM and CDR2 ANQGSEA. The CDR3 loop reads CSGGVSTGELFF. The CDR3 DNA reads TGCAGCGGTGGGGTGAGCACCGGGGAGCTGTTTTTT.

The chain is built from TRBV4-1 and TRBJ2-3; 9 bases fit TRBD1. The CDR3 runs 15 residues. The ends lost 4 bases at V and 5 bases at J; junction bases unmatched: 7. Germline assignment: CDR1 MGHRA and CDR2 YSYEKL. As DNA, the CDR3 is TGCGCCAGCAGCCGCCGGACAGGGGAGCAAGATACGCAGTATTTT. Translated: CASSRRTGEQDTQYF.

This clone was seen a handful of times. The chain joins TRBV5-8 to TRBJ1-5, with D uncertain. The CDR3 consists of 14 residues. Germline assignment: CDR1 SGHTS and CDR2 YDEGEE. V dropped 2 bases and J dropped 0 bases, with 6 bases sitting between them. The CDR3 DNA sequence: TGTGCCAGCAGCTTTATGGCTAGCAATCAGCCCCAGCATTTT. It translates to CASSFMASNQPQHF.

The count of this clone is one. The chain employs TRBV9 and TRBJ2-1, with D unclear. Trimming pared 0 bases from V and 9 bases from J, leaving 13 bases between. CDR1 is SGDLS and CDR2 is YYNGEE in the germline V gene. The CDR3 extends over 14 amino acids. CDR3 region: CASSVDFGIVEQFF. CDR3 coding DNA: TGTGCCAGCAGCGTAGATTTCGGTATCGTTGAGCAGTTCTTC.

This clone was counted between two and nine times. The chain combines TRBV2 with TRBJ2-3; 8 nucleotides match TRBD2. Germline assignment: CDR1 SNHLY and CDR2 FYNNEI. The V gene end was trimmed by 6 bases and the J gene end by 0 bases; junction bases not matched to a gene: 11. The CDR3 is 17 residues long. In DNA, the CDR3 is TGTGCCAGCAGGGCAAGGGCGGCTAGCGGGAGCACAGATACGCAGTATTTT. It is translated as CASRARAASGSTDTQYF.